These T cell receptor beta chains were read from a single sample in a study of regulatory dendritic cells for organ transplantation. The data were produced by immunoSEQ multiplex PCR, yet TCRdb's version contains in-frame clones alone and is incomplete. Of 15,000 to 20,000 clones in the sample, 70% to 85% were seen once. Their antigens are not known. Sequencing was carried out using memory CD4+ T cells from blood cultured with regulatory dendritic cells. The receptors originated from a human donor in good health. The CDR3 runs from the conserved cysteine through the conserved F or W. The D gene is left open where the match is weak. Size is omitted from some rows. Given values are once, few, many or a class for expanded clones.

>TRBD2|TRBJ2-1|TRBV27|.
CASSLEGRGVNEQFF
TGTGCCAGCAGTTTAGAAGGGCGGGGGGTAAATGAGCAGTTCTTC
>.|TRBJ2-5|TRBV4-3|.
CASSQGKGSPGGTQYF
TGCGCCAGCAGCCAAGGGAAGGGCTCACCTGGCGGGACCCAGTACTTC
>TRBD1|TRBJ2-6|TRBV6-6|.
CASSQGGAGANVLTF
TGTGCCAGCAGTCAAGGGGGCGCTGGGGCCAACGTCCTGACTTTC
>.|TRBJ1-5|TRBV28|.
CASSSGGYQPQHF
TGTGCCAGCAGTTCCGGGGGTTATCAGCCCCAGCATTTT
>TRBD1|TRBJ1-6|TRBV7-9|.
CASSSNGQGRSPLHF
TGTGCCAGCAGCTCTAACGGACAGGGGAGGTCACCCCTCCACTTT
>.|TRBJ2-5|TRBV7-7|.
CASSLALGETQYF
TGTGCTAGCAGCTTAGCGCTGGGAGAGACCCAGTACTTC
>TRBD2|TRBJ2-2|TRBV10-2|.
CATRLAGGNTGELFF
TGCGCCACCCGACTAGCGGGAGGTAATACCGGGGAGCTGTTTTTT
>.|TRBJ1-1|TRBV6-5|.
CASRYSTGEAFF
TGTGCCAGCAGGTACTCGACAGGTGAAGCTTTCTTT
>.|TRBJ1-1|TRBV15|.
CATSRVGQGGTEAFF
TGTGCCACCAGCAGAGTCGGCCAGGGAGGGACTGAAGCTTTCTTT
>.|TRBJ1-2|TRBV15|once
CATSRDYRVSGYTF
TGTGCCACCAGCAGAGATTACAGGGTCTCTGGCTACACCTTC
>.|TRBJ1-2|TRBV6-5|once
CASSSTQRVGKGYTF
TGTGCCAGCTCCTCGACCCAGAGGGTAGGAAAAGGCTACACCTTC
>.|TRBJ1-2|TRBV25-1|.
CASSEGGNYGYTF
TGTGCCAGCAGTGAAGGGGGTAACTATGGCTACACCTTC
>TRBD1|TRBJ2-1|TRBV4-2|.
CASSQDLGQGGRYNEQFF
TGTGCCAGCAGCCAAGATTTGGGACAGGGAGGTCGGTACAATGAGCAGTTCTTC
>TRBD2|TRBJ2-5|TRBV11-2|.
CASSPSSAGAQETQYF
TGTGCCAGCAGCCCCTCGTCAGCGGGGGCCCAAGAGACCCAGTACTTC
>.|TRBJ1-4|TRBV27|.
CASSRGWETNEKLFF
TGTGCCAGCAGCAGGGGTTGGGAGACTAATGAAAAACTGTTTTTT
>.|TRBJ2-7|TRBV7-9|few
CASSISGGYEQYF
TGTGCCAGCAGCATTAGCGGTGGCTACGAGCAGTACTTC
>.|TRBJ2-6|TRBV9|.
CASGLTDGANVLTF
TGTGCCAGCGGTCTAACTGATGGGGCCAACGTCCTGACTTTC
>TRBD1|TRBJ1-3|TRBV30|.
CAWSRDGQGDTIYF
TGTGCCTGGAGTAGGGACGGACAGGGAGACACCATATATTTT
>.|TRBJ2-2|TRBV5-4|.
CASSLGGITTGELFF
TGTGCCAGCAGCTTGGGGGGTATAACCACCGGGGAGCTGTTTTTT
>TRBD1|TRBJ2-7|TRBV7-2|.
CASSNRQGAYEQYF
TGTGCCAGCAGCAACCGACAGGGGGCTTACGAGCAGTACTTC
>TRBD1|TRBJ2-2|TRBV6-4|.
CASSDDRDTGELFF
TGTGCCAGCAGTGACGACAGGGACACCGGGGAGCTGTTTTTT
>TRBD1|TRBJ2-1|TRBV7-3|few
CASSLTRDREDEQFF
TGTGCCAGCAGCTTAACCAGGGACAGGGAAGATGAGCAGTTCTTC
>.|TRBJ1-4|TRBV6-5|.
CASSYSYGAGEKLFF
TGTGCCAGCAGTTACTCGTACGGGGCGGGCGAAAAACTGTTTTTT
>.|TRBJ2-1|TRBV27|.
CASGRFEQFF
TGTGCCAGCGGGAGGTTTGAGCAGTTCTTC
>TRBD2|TRBJ2-1|TRBV5-4|.
CASSLVALAGGQEQFF
TGTGCCAGCAGCTTGGTTGCGCTAGCGGGAGGGCAAGAGCAGTTCTTC
>.|TRBJ1-4|TRBV9|.
CASSVGGQAQNEKLFF
TGTGCCAGCAGCGTAGGGGGACAAGCCCAAAATGAAAAACTGTTTTTT
>.|TRBJ2-5|TRBV9|once
CASSVNVGGETQYF
TGTGCCAGCAGCGTAAACGTGGGGGGCGAGACCCAGTACTTC
>TRBD1|TRBJ1-2|TRBV4-1|.
CASSQGARDRGYTF
TGCGCCAGCAGCCAAGGAGCCCGGGACAGGGGCTACACCTTC
>.|TRBJ2-6|TRBV5-1|.
CASSLTTSGANVLTF
TGCGCCAGCAGCTTGACCACCTCTGGGGCCAACGTCCTGACTTTC
>.|TRBJ1-1|TRBV30|once
CAWSARWRTEGGHTEAFF
TGTGCCTGGAGTGCAAGATGGCGGACCGAAGGAGGGCACACTGAAGCTTTCTTT
>.|TRBJ2-3|TRBV7-8|.
CASSRMNIVRGTDTQYF
TGTGCCAGCAGCCGTATGAACATTGTGCGGGGCACAGATACGCAGTATTTT
>.|TRBJ1-6|TRBV6-5|.
CASSYSRGGSPLHF
TGTGCCAGCAGTTACTCGAGGGGAGGCTCACCCCTCCACTTT
>.|TRBJ1-3|TRBV9|.
CASSPRGSGNTIYF
TGTGCCAGCAGCCCCAGGGGCTCTGGAAACACCATATATTTT
>TRBD1|TRBJ2-1|TRBV15|once
CATSPGQVAENEQFF
TGTGCCACCAGCCCTGGACAGGTTGCGGAAAATGAGCAGTTCTTC
>.|TRBJ1-2|TRBV5-5|medium-sized
CASSLDRVNYGYTF
TGTGCCAGCAGCTTGGACAGGGTTAACTATGGCTACACCTTC
>.|TRBJ1-2|TRBV7-2|.
CASSLTAYGFSSGYTF
TGTGCCAGCAGCTTAACCGCCTACGGCTTCAGTTCTGGCTACACCTTC
>TRBD1|TRBJ1-5|TRBV7-2|few
CASSFSSTGDRNQPQHF
TGTGCCAGCAGCTTCAGTTCTACAGGGGACCGCAATCAGCCCCAGCATTTT
>.|TRBJ1-1|TRBV2|.
CASSLQGPGTEAFF
TGTGCCAGCAGTTTACAGGGCCCGGGGACTGAAGCTTTCTTT
>.|TRBJ2-7|TRBV7-9|.
CASSNGPAYEQYF
TGTGCCAGCAGCAACGGGCCGGCCTACGAGCAGTACTTC
>.|TRBJ2-2|TRBV6-1|.
CASSEDRPGELFF
TGTGCCAGCAGTGAAGACAGACCCGGGGAGCTGTTTTTT
>.|TRBJ1-3|TRBV9|.
CASSVDPLSMASGNTIYF
TGTGCCAGCAGCGTAGACCCCCTCTCGATGGCCTCTGGAAACACCATATATTTT
>.|TRBJ2-1|TRBV2|.
CASAPSGLRSYNEQFF
TGTGCCAGCGCCCCCTCGGGACTTCGCTCCTACAATGAGCAGTTCTTC
>.|TRBJ2-4|TRBV7-9|.
CASSLGGPGSKNIQYF
TGTGCCAGCAGCTTAGGGGGCCCGGGTTCCAAAAACATTCAGTACTTC
>.|TRBJ1-2|TRBV28|once
CASSFPSMGGYTF
TGTGCCAGCAGTTTCCCTTCGATGGGGGGCTACACCTTC
>.|TRBJ2-1|TRBV7-2|.
CASSLASSLRVDEQFF
TGTGCCAGCAGCTTAGCATCAAGCCTGAGGGTTGATGAGCAGTTCTTC
>.|TRBJ2-7|TRBV10-3|.
CAISESGGSYPYEQYF
TGTGCCATCAGTGAGTCTGGAGGCAGCTACCCCTACGAGCAGTACTTC
>.|TRBJ2-3|TRBV7-8|.
CASSLTADSSTDTQYF
TGTGCCAGCAGCTTAACGGCGGATTCTAGCACAGATACGCAGTATTTT
>.|TRBJ1-1|TRBV29-1|medium-sized
CSLRQSNTEAFF
TGCAGCCTAAGACAGTCGAACACTGAAGCTTTCTTT
>.|TRBJ2-2|TRBV4-3|.
CASSQSQVNTGELFF
TGCGCCAGCAGCCAATCACAGGTGAACACCGGGGAGCTGTTTTTT
>.|TRBJ2-2|TRBV2|.
CASKRGGTGELFF
TGTGCCAGCAAAAGGGGGGGAACCGGGGAGCTGTTTTTT
>.|TRBJ2-5|TRBV7-2|.
CASKVQGTAQETQYF
TGTGCCAGCAAGGTTCAGGGAACGGCACAAGAGACCCAGTACTTC
>.|TRBJ2-5|TRBV18|.
CASSRAGETQYF
TGTGCCAGCTCACGGGCGGGGGAGACCCAGTACTTC
>.|TRBJ1-2|TRBV28|.
CASSLEPRYGYTF
TGTGCCAGCAGTTTGGAGCCGAGATATGGCTACACCTTC
>.|TRBJ2-7|TRBV7-2|.
CASSPNPYGEQYF
TGTGCCAGCAGCCCAAACCCGTATGGCGAGCAGTACTTC
>TRBD1|TRBJ1-4|TRBV6-5|.
CASRDRLTNEKLFF
TGTGCCAGCCGGGACAGGCTCACTAATGAAAAACTGTTTTTT
>.|TRBJ2-1|TRBV7-2|.
CASSLTGALNNEQFF
TGTGCCAGCAGCTTAACCGGGGCTCTAAACAATGAGCAGTTCTTC